This record covers a single T cell receptor beta chain. The antigen this receptor binds is unknown. One base away there is no much larger clone; base qualities are not given. The entry originates in a study of coeliac disease (dated by TCRdb to between 2021 and 2024). With respect to the entire study: Coeliac patients were categorised as having newly diagnosed active disease, refractory coeliac disease type I, or disease controlled by a gluten-free diet. Refractory coeliac disease type I was defined as no response to a gluten-free diet for over 12 months, with immunophenotypically normal intraepithelial cells. The study set out to describe the TR repertoires of small intestinal T cells in active coeliac disease, refractory type I coeliac disease, and coeliac disease treated with a gluten-free diet. A total of approximately 30 patients were included in the full study, of whom around 22 had serologically confirmed coeliac disease and 8 were controls with non-small intestinal disorders. TRB sequencing was successfully performed on samples from roughly 30 subjects, among which some 25 paired bulk unsorted intraepithelial and lamina propria cell samples were included. Small intestinal lymphocyte fractions from coeliac and non-coeliac patients were analysed in the study using next-generation sequencing of rearranged TRB and TRG CDR3 regions. Because high-resolution HLA typing was not available, biased TRBV7-2 usage was queried as a proof of principle.

General conclusions and limits of the study: TRB repertoires were mostly private, with most amino acid sequences found in only one sample, and V-gene usage showed no significant difference between disease groups. The authors considered the approach unsuitable for unbiased detection of gliadin-specific T cells, which are scarce and rarely shared between patients. Cross-contamination between compartments was possible, because separating intraepithelial cells from lamina propria cells did not produce high-purity fractions. TRB and TRG repertoires of active coeliac intraepithelial and lamina propria samples showed lower clonality than controls, suggesting recruitment of diverse T cells.

Trimming costs V 3 bases and J 4 bases, and their ends lie 10 bases apart. CDR1 is given as MDHEN and CDR2 as SYDVKM, both from the germline V gene. The CDR3, from cysteine to phenylalanine, totals 14 residues. This entry keeps only the CDR3 DNA: 42 bases, framed from base 1. Cells were frozen in aliquots of some 500,000 in DMSO/FBS in liquid nitrogen, and a single aliquot from each fraction was used for sequencing. Every one of the 30 patients in the study had endoscopy and a small intestinal biopsy. Intraepithelial cells were released by stirring biopsies for one hour at 37°C in RPMI containing EGTA, MgCl2 and 1% FBS. Genomic DNA was extracted from frozen unsorted cell fractions using the Qiagen DNeasy blood extraction kit. Libraries were prepared through the immunoSEQ multiplex PCR assay. Using reverse primers that targeted J gene segments together with forward primers that targeted V gene segments, the TR loci were amplified in a multiplexed PCR. The amplified CDR3 regions were sequenced using the Illumina HiSeq System. As for the authors' bioinformatics: A nearest-neighbour algorithm merged closely related reads to remove PCR and sequencing errors and collapse data into unique sequences. Repertoires were summarised in terms of clonality and T cell density, with T cell density defined as TR molecules per amount of genomic DNA input. CDR3 amino acid sequences present in at least 80% of unsorted samples were defined as public TRs, and these public TRs were then tested for differential abundance between coeliac and control samples. Disease-group differences in clonality and density were tested with Kruskal-Wallis tests followed by Dunn post-tests. The clones in this table, taken by TCRdb from immuneACCESS, are in-frame only. Not every clone is retained; where verified, under half of the shortfall comes from an unresolved V gene, and the cause of the rest is unknown. V and J calls and clone size are copied from that table; D and trimming were computed from the DNA. In all, the sample holds some 8,700 clones, and under 65% of those were seen once. The ten most abundant clones make up over 7.5% of the sample.

The specimen sequenced was intraepithelial lymphocytes from the gut. The cell subset or site label on this specimen signifies: intraepithelial cell (IEC) fraction of small intestinal biopsy. The receptor was derived from a woman aged 60-75 years with celiac disease. The V and J genes are TRBV28 and TRBJ1-5; matching of 5 bases hints at TRBD1 as the D gene. Here is the DNA: TGTGCCAGCAGTTTGACCAGGGCGAATCAGCCCCAGCATTTT. Its coded protein is CASSLTRANQPQHF.